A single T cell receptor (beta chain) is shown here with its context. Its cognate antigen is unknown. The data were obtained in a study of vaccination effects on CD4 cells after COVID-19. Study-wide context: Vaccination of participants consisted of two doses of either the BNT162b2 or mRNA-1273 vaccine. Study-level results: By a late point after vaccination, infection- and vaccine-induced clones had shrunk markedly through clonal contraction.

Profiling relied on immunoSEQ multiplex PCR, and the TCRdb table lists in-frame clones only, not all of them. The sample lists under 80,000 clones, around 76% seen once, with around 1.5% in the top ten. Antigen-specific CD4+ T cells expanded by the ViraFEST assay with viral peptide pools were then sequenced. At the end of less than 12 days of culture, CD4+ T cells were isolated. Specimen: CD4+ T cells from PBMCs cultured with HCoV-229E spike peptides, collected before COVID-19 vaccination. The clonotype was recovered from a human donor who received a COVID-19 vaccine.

The chain's CDR3 is CASSPSTWADTQYF. CDR3 bases: TGTGCCAGCAGCCCGTCAACGTGGGCAGATACGCAGTATTTT. The V and J genes are TRBV9 and TRBJ2-3; D call uncertain. V shed 4 bases and J shed 4 bases, with 13 bases lying between them. Germline V gene sequence: CDR1 SGDLS, CDR2 YYNGEE. The CDR3 extends over 14 amino acids. The full variable domain, completed using reference TRBV9 and TRBJ2-3, is DSGVTQTPKHLITATGQRVTLRCSPRSGDLSVYWYQQSLDQGLQFLIQYYNGEERAKGNILERFSAQQFPDLHSELNLSSLELGDSALYFCASSPSTWADTQYFGPGTRLTVL.